These T cell receptor beta chains were read from a single sample in a study of cytomegalovirus exposure and HLA in healthy donors. Sequenced by immunoSEQ multiplex PCR; TCRdb stores in-frame clones only, minus some. The sample holds about 120,000 clones; around 80% are singletons and the top ten take under 0.3%. The sequencing input was PBMCs. All receptors derive from a man in his fifties in good health and CMV-seronegative. The CDR3 runs from the conserved cysteine through the conserved F or W. A D gene is named only where the DNA matches it firmly. Clone size is shown for a subset of rows, as once, few, many or a class of expanded clone.

D: NA
J: TRBJ2-7
V: TRBV4-3
size: NA
DNA: TGCGCCAGCAGCCACGACCGGACAGTTGCCTACGAGCAGTACTTC
CDR3: CASSHDRTVAYEQYF

D: NA
J: TRBJ1-6
V: TRBV7-2
size: NA
DNA: TGTGCCAGCAGCTCACTTCCAGGGTCAAGCTCCTATAATTCACCCCTCCACTTT
CDR3: CASSSLPGSSSYNSPLHF

D: TRBD2
J: TRBJ2-2
V: TRBV4-3
size: few
DNA: TGCGCCAGCAGCCAAGTAGTGGGGGGGGCCGGGGAGCTGTTTTTT
CDR3: CASSQVVGGAGELFF

D: NA
J: TRBJ2-7
V: TRBV29-1
size: NA
DNA: TGCAGCGCCGGCGGGGGCGCCTACTACGAGCAGTACTTC
CDR3: CSAGGGAYYEQYF

D: NA
J: TRBJ2-3
V: TRBV7-3
size: once
DNA: TGTGCCAGCAGCCCGTTTAGGACTAGCACAGATACGCAGTATTTT
CDR3: CASSPFRTSTDTQYF

D: TRBD1
J: TRBJ1-6
V: TRBV6-1
size: few
DNA: TGTGCCAGCAGTGCGACAGGGGGAGTTTATAATTCACCCCTCCACTTT
CDR3: CASSATGGVYNSPLHF

D: TRBD1
J: TRBJ1-2
V: TRBV2
size: NA
DNA: TGTGCTAGCAGTGAAAAGGGACAGATCTATGGCTACACCTTC
CDR3: CASSEKGQIYGYTF

D: TRBD2
J: TRBJ2-2
V: TRBV6-1
size: few
DNA: TGTGCCAGCGGTGGGGGGGACACCGGGGAGCTGTTTTTT
CDR3: CASGGGDTGELFF

D: TRBD2
J: TRBJ2-7
V: TRBV7-2
size: NA
DNA: TGTGCCAGCAGCCCTGGACTAGAGCGCAACGAGCAGTACTTC
CDR3: CASSPGLERNEQYF

D: TRBD1
J: TRBJ2-2
V: TRBV25-1
size: NA
DNA: TGTGCCAGCAGTGCCCGAGCCGGGACAGGGGCGAACACCGGGGAGCTGTTTTTT
CDR3: CASSARAGTGANTGELFF

D: TRBD1
J: TRBJ1-2
V: TRBV5-6
size: NA
DNA: TGTGCCAGCAGCTTGGGGACAGGGACGTATGGCTACACCTTC
CDR3: CASSLGTGTYGYTF

D: NA
J: TRBJ2-7
V: TRBV30
size: NA
DNA: TGTGCCTGGAGTGGCAGGGGTGAGGAGCAGTACTTC
CDR3: CAWSGRGEEQYF

D: NA
J: TRBJ1-4
V: TRBV19
size: NA
DNA: TGTGCCAGTAGTATTGGGGCGGACAGCCCGCTGTTTTTT
CDR3: CASSIGADSPLFF

D: NA
J: TRBJ1-2
V: TRBV6-5
size: NA
DNA: TGTGCCATAAGCCAGGGCGACAACTATGGCTACACCTTC
CDR3: CAISQGDNYGYTF

D: TRBD1
J: TRBJ2-1
V: TRBV11-2
size: NA
DNA: TGTGCCAGCAGCTTCCGGGACAGCTTCAATGAGCAGTTCTTC
CDR3: CASSFRDSFNEQFF

D: NA
J: TRBJ1-3
V: TRBV7-6
size: NA
DNA: TGTGCCAGCAGCCCACTACGAGGGGGAAACACCATATATTTT
CDR3: CASSPLRGGNTIYF